The 18 T cell receptor beta chains presented below share a single source sample, sequenced in a study of OX40 agonist ivuxolimab in advanced cancers. The table came from immunoSEQ multiplex PCR; TCRdb's copy has only in-frame clones and leaves some out. The top ten hold roughly a quarter of the sample, which has 7,500 to 9,000 clones, 55% to 75% seen once. This material consisted of CD4+ or CD8+ T cells sorted from blood, taken in a trial of the OX40 agonist ivuxolimab. These receptors were collected from an adult with an advanced solid tumor such as melanoma, head and neck, liver or kidney cancer.

This clone is termed medium-sized. The gene calls are TRBV18 and TRBJ2-1, with a weak D call TRBD1 (6 bases). Looked up from germline, CDR1 is KGHSH and CDR2 is LQKENI. This CDR3 region has 14 residues. The V and J ends lost 3 bases and 3 bases respectively, with 9 bases between them. CDR3 bases: TGTGCCAGCTCACCGACAGGCTTCTACAATGAGCAGTTCTTC. Translation: CASSPTGFYNEQFF.

This clone was detected ten times or more. The genes are TRBV19 and TRBJ2-1, with a weak D call TRBD1 (5 bases). The germline V gene has CDR1 LNHDA and CDR2 SQIVND (reference sequence). The CDR3 length is 16 residues. V shed 1 base and J shed 7 bases, with 17 bases lying between them. The CDR3 region is CASSIGSGNPLNEQFF. The DNA for the CDR3 is TGTGCCAGTAGTATAGGGTCAGGGAACCCACTGAATGAGCAGTTCTTC.

This rearrangement joins TRBV6-5 to TRBJ2-1, with D unresolved. The V gene lost 6 bases and the J gene lost 4 bases, with 16 bases spanning the gap. Germline V gene data show CDR1 as MNHEY and CDR2 as SVGAGI. The CDR3 is 15 amino acids. The CDR3 DNA sequence: TGTGCCAGCAGCTTCAGGTCTAACCTGTACAATGAGCAGTTCTTC. Translation gives CASSFRSNLYNEQFF.

V and J are TRBV5-3 and TRBJ1-2, with TRBD1 identical over 7 bases. TRBV5-3 is an ORF; its function is uncertain. Trimming cost V 8 bases and J 2 bases; bases outside gene matches: 9. This CDR3 has 14 residues. The CDR3 nucleotides are TGTGCCAGCAGCAGCCCGGGACAGAACTATGGCTACACCTTC. Translating it yields CASSSPGQNYGYTF.

The chain joins TRBV5-1 to TRBJ2-6, with D possibly TRBD2 on 6 matching bases. V dropped 1 base and J dropped 2 bases, with 7 bases sitting between them. From germline, CDR1 is SGHRS and CDR2 YFSETQ. This CDR3 spans 15 amino acids. CDR3: CASSLSGAGANVLTF. The CDR3 DNA sequence: TGCGCCAGCAGCTTGTCGGGAGCTGGGGCCAACGTCCTGACTTTC.

The V gene is TRBV6-6, the J gene TRBJ1-2; D is unclear. Germline V gives CDR1 MNHNY, CDR2 SVGAGI (reference sequence). This CDR3 contains 14 residues. V was trimmed by 6 bases and J by 8 bases, leaving 19 bases between them. CDR3 sequence reads: CASRVWTAGEGYTF. DNA for the CDR3: TGTGCCAGCAGGGTCTGGACCGCCGGCGAGGGCTACACCTTC.

This chain uses TRBV4-1 with TRBJ1-1, with 11 bases lining up with TRBD1. The V segment lost 4 bases and the J segment 4 bases; nucleotides outside the gene matches: 2. CDR1 MGHRA and CDR2 YSYEKL come from the germline V gene. This CDR3 has 14 residues. The CDR3 region is CASSLGTGGTEAFF. The CDR3 DNA sequence: TGCGCCAGCAGCCTGGGGACAGGGGGCACTGAAGCTTTCTTT.

The J gene is TRBJ1-1, the V gene TRBV11-2; 8 bases match TRBD1. Germline CDR1 SGHAT, CDR2 FQNNGV. The ends lost 5 bases at V and 10 bases at J; junction bases unmatched: 9. The CDR3 runs to 13 residues. Here the CDR3 reads CASSPPTGEVAFF. For the CDR3, the DNA is TGTGCCAGCAGCCCTCCGACAGGGGAGGTAGCTTTCTTT.

Only one count was recorded for this clone. This chain links TRBV7-9 with TRBJ1-1; TRBD1 matches 8 bases. The V gene end was trimmed by 3 bases and the J gene end by 7 bases; junction bases not matched to a gene: 4. The CDR3 extends over 13 amino acids. Germline CDR1 SEHNR, CDR2 FQNEAQ (reference sequence). CDR3 bases: TGTGCCAGCAGCTTTAGACAGGGGCTTGAAGCTTTCTTT. It specifies CASSFRQGLEAFF. Full variable domain (rest looked up from reference TRBV7-9 and TRBJ1-1): DTGVSQNPRHKITKRGQNVTFRCDPISEHNRLYWYRQTLGQGPEFLTYFQNEAQLEKSRLLSDRFSAERPKGSFSTLEIQRTEQGDSAMYLCASSFRQGLEAFFGQGTRLTVV.

Sample share makes this clone medium-sized (0.01 to 0.1%). Other DNA sequences of this sample code for an identical CDR3. The rearrangement links TRBV7-2 to TRBJ1-2; D possibly corresponds to TRBD1 (5 bases). The length of the CDR3 is 12 residues. V lost 1 base to trimming and J lost 7 bases, with 7 bases between them. CDR1 and CDR2 (germline): SGHTA, FQGNSA. The CDR3 sequence: CASSLGGGGYTF. The CDR3 DNA reads TGTGCCAGCAGCTTAGGCGGGGGTGGCTACACCTTC.

This chain uses TRBV19 with TRBJ2-2, with D possibly matching TRBD2 (7 bases). The germline gives CDR1 LNHDA, CDR2 SQIVND (reference sequence). Between the trimmed V and J ends, which lost 3 bases and 2 bases, there was a span of 19 bases. CDR3 size: 18 residues. The CDR3 here is CASSMGASGVINTGELFF. Written as DNA, the CDR3 is TGTGCCAGTAGTATGGGGGCTAGCGGAGTCATAAACACCGGGGAGCTGTTTTTT.

The rearrangement links TRBV28 to TRBJ1-3; D is possibly TRBD1 (6 bases). The CDR3 length is 16 residues. Looked up from germline, CDR1 is MDHEN and CDR2 is SYDVKM. V was shortened by 1 base and J by 7 bases, with 17 bases between the two germline ends. DNA for the CDR3: TGTGCCAGCAGTTTATACAGGGACTTGATTGGGAACACCATATATTTT. Residues: CASSLYRDLIGNTIYF.

This clone was counted once. The rearrangement links TRBV5-1 to TRBJ2-7; 8 bases line up with TRBD1. CDR3 size: 14 residues. The germline gives CDR1 SGHRS, CDR2 YFSETQ. The V segment lost 3 bases and the J segment 4 bases; nucleotides outside the gene matches: 6. This CDR3 reads CASSWGTGDYEQYF. CDR3 sequence (DNA): TGCGCCAGCAGCTGGGGGACAGGCGATTACGAGCAGTACTTC.

The table lists this clone with a few counts. The chain joins TRBV4-3 to TRBJ2-7; tentatively, D is TRBD2 (6 bases). The V gene lost 1 base and the J gene lost 5 bases, with 15 bases spanning the gap. The CDR3 has 15 residues. The germline gives CDR1 LGHNA, CDR2 YSLEER. In DNA, the CDR3 is TGCGCCAGCAGCCAAGGGGCAGAGGGCGGGGACGAGCAGTACTTC. Protein product: CASSQGAEGGDEQYF.

The rearrangement links TRBV30 to TRBJ2-7; D gene ambiguous. The germline CDR1 and CDR2 sequences are GTSNPN and SVGIG (reference sequence). Trimming took off 4 bases at V and 6 bases at J, with 10 bases between the two ends. The CDR3 length is 11 residues. The CDR3 DNA reads TGTGCCTGGACTGACAATTCCGAGCAGTACTTC. Translated, it gives CAWTDNSEQYF.

The chain recombines TRBV30 with TRBJ2-3; D is tentatively TRBD1 or TRBD2 (5 bases each). The V and J ends lost 0 bases and 6 bases respectively, with 10 bases between them. CDR1 and CDR2 from the germline V gene are GTSNPN and SVGIG (reference sequence). This CDR3 has 13 residues. CDR3 sequence reads: CAWSVSWGDTQYF. The CDR3 bases are TGTGCCTGGAGTGTATCATGGGGGGATACGCAGTATTTT.

CDR3 in DNA: TGTGCCAGCCGGGGACTGCACCTATCGCTCGGCTACACCTTC. Translated: CASRGLHLSLGYTF. J is TRBJ1-2 and V is TRBV27, with D perhaps matching TRBD1 (5 bases). Germline V CDR1 and CDR2: MNHEY, SMNVEV (reference sequence). CDR3 length: 14 amino acids. The germline V and J ends were trimmed by 8 bases and 8 bases, with 21 bases remaining between them.

In its sample, this clone ranks as medium-sized. The rearrangement joins TRBV7-8 to TRBJ2-3, with D perhaps TRBD2 (6 bases). CDR1 is SGHVS, CDR2 FQNEAQ, per germline. Trimming took off 7 bases at V and 4 bases at J, with 21 bases between the two ends. The CDR3 is 16 residues long. This CDR3 is CASTSGLYQRSDTQYF. The CDR3 bases are TGTGCCAGCACCTCGGGACTGTATCAGAGGTCAGATACGCAGTATTTT.